The 19 T cell receptor beta chains reported below all come from one sample, sequenced in a study of control samples from healthy donors and cancer patients. The table came from immunoSEQ multiplex PCR; TCRdb's copy has only in-frame clones and leaves some out. This sample carries just under 80,000 clones, around 90% of them seen once, and the ten largest clones take 1.9%. Sequenced input: PBMCs. The receptor source for this set is a woman aged 60-75 years with head and neck cancer.

V and J are TRBV13 and TRBJ2-1, with 11 bases fitting TRBD2. Germline loops: CDR1 PRHDT, CDR2 FYEKMQ (reference sequence). The CDR3 contains 16 residues. J lost 8 bases, V lost 8 bases, and 14 bases had no gene match. The CDR3 DNA reads TGTGCCAGCGCATCCGGGACTAGCGGAATCCCCCATGAGCAGTTCTTC. Amino acids: CASASGTSGIPHEQFF.

The chain recombines TRBV10-3 with TRBJ2-7; TRBD1 matches 7 bases. Losses at the gene ends were 0 bases for V and 9 bases for J; bases not matched to a gene: 11. This CDR3 has 15 amino acids. The germline gives CDR1 ENHRY, CDR2 SYGVKD. CDR3 protein: CAISESTGRGFRQYF. The CDR3 coding sequence is TGTGCCATCAGTGAGTCGACAGGGAGAGGTTTCAGGCAGTACTTC.

This chain uses TRBV6-6 with TRBJ1-2; D gene ambiguous. With 0 bases removed from V and 3 bases from J, the gap between germline ends came to 11 bases. Germline V gives CDR1 MNHNY, CDR2 SVGAGI (reference sequence). There are 15 residues in the CDR3. In DNA, the CDR3 is TGTGCCAGCAGTTACTCTAGTCAACCATACTATGGCTACACCTTC. This translates into CASSYSSQPYYGYTF.

This clone was seen a handful of times. V gene TRBV28 combines with J gene TRBJ1-5, with 7 bases that match TRBD1. Germline CDR1 is MDHEN and CDR2 is SYDVKM. Germline trimming cut 3 bases from V and 8 bases from J; bases unmatched to any gene: 10. CDR3 length: 15 residues. CDR3 loop: CASSFVGQPVKPQHF. The CDR3 DNA sequence: TGTGCCAGCAGTTTCGTGGGACAGCCCGTGAAGCCCCAGCATTTT. Using reference TRBV28 and TRBJ1-5 for the parts outside the CDR3, the full variable domain is DVKVTQSSRYLVKRTGEKVFLECVQDMDHENMFWYRQDPGLGLRLIYFSYDVKMKEKGDIPEGYSVSREKKERFSLILESASTNQTSMYLCASSFVGQPVKPQHFGDGTRLSIL.

The V call is TRBV7-3, the J call TRBJ2-1; no clear D gene. The CDR3 has 12 amino acids. Germline V gene data show CDR1 as SGHTA and CDR2 as FQGTGA. Trimming shortened V by 0 bases and J by 7 bases, and 4 bases separated the two germline ends. CDR3 in amino acids: CASSLTGNEQFF. DNA of the CDR3: TGTGCCAGCAGCTTAACTGGGAATGAGCAGTTCTTC.

V and J are TRBV7-2 and TRBJ2-7; D not certain. V was cut by 4 bases and J by 7 bases, with 11 bases left in between. The CDR3 spans 12 residues. Germline V gene lookup returns CDR1 SGHTA and CDR2 FQGNSA. This chain's CDR3 is CASSSLTWEQYF. The CDR3 DNA reads TGTGCCAGCAGCTCCCTTACATGGGAGCAGTACTTC.

The chain carries TRBV9 and TRBJ2-5; 7 bases agree with TRBD1. CDR3 length: 13 amino acids. Germline CDR1 is SGDLS and CDR2 is YYNGEE. The trim removed 5 bases at V and 4 bases at J, leaving 5 bases unmatched. CDR3 protein: CASSEGTVETQYF. For the CDR3, the DNA is TGTGCCAGCAGTGAGGGGACAGTAGAGACCCAGTACTTC.

The chain is built from TRBV2 and TRBJ2-3; 9 bases are shared with TRBD2. The CDR3 has 17 residues. With V trimmed by 8 bases and J by 0 bases, 12 bases remained unmatched. Germline V gene lookup returns CDR1 SNHLY and CDR2 FYNNEI. Written as DNA, the CDR3 is TGTGCCAGCTGGGGGCTAGCGGGAAAAACTAGCACAGATACGCAGTATTTT. It codes for CASWGLAGKTSTDTQYF. The variable domain in full, completed from reference TRBV2 and TRBJ2-3, reads EPEVTQTPSHQVTQMGQEVILRCVPISNHLYFYWYRQILGQKVEFLVSFYNNEISEKSEIFDDQFSVERPDGSNFTLKIRSTKLEDSAMYFCASWGLAGKTSTDTQYFGPGTRLTVL.

This chain uses TRBV12-5 with TRBJ2-3, with TRBD1 matching over 10 bases. Germline CDR1 LGHNT, CDR2 FRNRAP. V lost 3 bases, J lost 4 bases, and 16 bases stayed unmatched. The CDR3 runs to 19 residues. CDR3 in DNA: TGTGCTAGTGGTTTCGGGACCCGACTCCGGGACAGGGGCGCAGATACGCAGTATTTT. It translates to CASGFGTRLRDRGADTQYF. Based on the CDR3 plus reference TRBV12-5 and TRBJ2-3, the full variable domain is DARVTQTPRHKVTEMGQEVTMRCQPILGHNTVFWYRQTMMQGLELLAYFRNRAPLDDSGMPKDRFSAEMPDATLATLKIQPSEPRDSAVYFCASGFGTRLRDRGADTQYFGPGTRLTVL.

The chain employs TRBV24-1 and TRBJ1-4; maybe TRBD1 (5 bases). V gave up 1 base and J gave up 0 bases, with 8 bases separating them. Germline CDR1 reads KGHDR; CDR2 reads SFDVKD. The CDR3 totals 16 residues. CDR3 residues: CATSDFGATTNEKLFF. The CDR3 nucleotides read TGTGCCACCAGTGATTTCGGGGCGACAACTAATGAAAAACTGTTTTTT.

The CDR3 DNA is TGTGCCAGCAGTCCTGTCTGGGGGCGGGAGAAGGGATACGAGCAGTACTTC. Its protein is CASSPVWGREKGYEQYF. The rearrangement links TRBV28 to TRBJ2-7; a possible D gene is TRBD2 (7 bases). Germline CDR1 is MDHEN and CDR2 is SYDVKM. Trimming left V 5 bases short and J 4 bases short, with 24 bases between. The CDR3 length is 17 residues.

The CDR3 DNA follows: TGTGCCAGCAGTGAATTTTTCGGTCGTGGGGAGCAGTACTTC. It translates to CASSEFFGRGEQYF. The chain employs TRBV6-1 and TRBJ2-7; no firm D call. The germline V gene encodes CDR1 MNHNS and CDR2 SASEGT. CDR3 length: 14 amino acids. V was clipped by 2 bases and J by 7 bases, with 15 bases between them.

J is TRBJ2-5 and V is TRBV28; TRBD2 matches at 8 bases. Germline-derived CDR1 and CDR2 are MDHEN and SYDVKM. This CDR3 region has 15 residues. Losses at the gene ends were 6 bases for V and 5 bases for J; bases not matched to a gene: 11. The CDR3 nucleotides are TGTGCCAGCAGCGGGGAGCGGGGGAGGTGGGAGACCCAGTACTTC. This encodes CASSGERGRWETQYF. Supplemented by reference TRBV28 and TRBJ2-5, the full variable domain reads DVKVTQSSRYLVKRTGEKVFLECVQDMDHENMFWYRQDPGLGLRLIYFSYDVKMKEKGDIPEGYSVSREKKERFSLILESASTNQTSMYLCASSGERGRWETQYFGPGTRLLVL.

The chain carries TRBV5-4 and TRBJ1-1, with D perhaps matching TRBD1 (5 bases). The CDR3 loop spans 14 amino acids. Trimming removed 2 bases from V and 0 bases from J, with 8 bases in between. Per the germline V gene, CDR1 is SGHNT and CDR2 is YYREEE (reference sequence). CDR3 protein: CASSFRDLNTEAFF. CDR3 DNA sequence: TGTGCCAGCAGCTTCAGGGACCTGAACACTGAAGCTTTCTTT.

The J gene is TRBJ2-1, the V gene TRBV7-6; 7 bases align to TRBD2. Germline CDR1 SGHVS, CDR2 FNYEAQ. This CDR3 comprises 16 residues. J was trimmed by 8 bases and V by 1 base; bases with no gene match: 11. Written as DNA, the CDR3 is TGTGCCAGCAGCTTAGTTGTTCGTGCGGGAGTTGATGAGCAGTTCTTC. This gives the protein CASSLVVRAGVDEQFF.

The V gene is TRBV28, the J gene TRBJ2-7, with D maybe TRBD1 (5 bases). V lost 5 bases and J lost 6, with 23 bases in between. The CDR3 contains 16 residues. Germline V gene data show CDR1 as MDHEN and CDR2 as SYDVKM. The CDR3: CASSRPDINSRIEQYF. CDR3 nucleotides: TGTGCCAGCAGTCGGCCGGACATAAACTCTCGTATCGAGCAGTACTTC.

This chain joins TRBV6-6 and TRBJ2-1, with 8 positions matching TRBD2. The CDR3 sequence is 13 residues long. The ends lost 7 bases at V and 9 bases at J; junction bases unmatched: 8. Germline lookup yields CDR1 MNHNY and CDR2 SVGAGI (reference sequence). The CDR3: CASNRAGVGEQFF. The CDR3, as DNA: TGTGCCAGCAACCGAGCGGGAGTCGGTGAGCAGTTCTTC.

This sequence joins TRBV5-1 and TRBJ2-7; D may be TRBD1 (6 bases). Germline CDR1 and CDR2: SGHRS and YFSETQ. Trimming stripped 2 bases from V and 1 base from J, with 10 bases between. This CDR3 is 14 amino acids long. The CDR3 DNA reads as TGCGCCAGCAGCTTCGTCAGGGGTTCCTACGAGCAGTACTTC. This sequence encodes CASSFVRGSYEQYF.

V and J are TRBV9 and TRBJ1-2; no clear D gene. Between the trimmed V and J ends, which lost 3 bases and 7 bases, there was a span of 16 bases. The CDR3 is made up of 14 amino acids. CDR1 and CDR2 (germline): SGDLS, YYNGEE. The CDR3 protein is CASSGLIGSGGYTF. The DNA for the CDR3 is TGTGCCAGCAGCGGACTAATAGGGAGTGGTGGCTACACCTTC.